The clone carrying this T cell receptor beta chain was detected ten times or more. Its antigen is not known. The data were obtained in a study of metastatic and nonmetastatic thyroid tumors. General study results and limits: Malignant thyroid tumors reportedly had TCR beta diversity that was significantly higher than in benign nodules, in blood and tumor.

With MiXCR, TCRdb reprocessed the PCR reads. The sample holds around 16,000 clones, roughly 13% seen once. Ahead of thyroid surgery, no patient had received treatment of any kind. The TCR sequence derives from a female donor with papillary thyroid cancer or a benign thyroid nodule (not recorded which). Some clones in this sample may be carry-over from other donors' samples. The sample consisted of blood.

CDR3 nucleotide sequence: TGCGCCAGCAGCTTGGCCGGCGGACAGGTGGGCCGCAATCAGCCCCAGCATTTT. This translates into CASSLAGGQVGRNQPQHF. V gene TRBV5-1 combines with J gene TRBJ1-5; 7 nucleotides agree with TRBD1. V shed 0 bases, J shed 2 bases, and the junction held 11 bases outside the gene matches. This CDR3 has 18 amino acids. Germline CDR1 is SGHRS and CDR2 is YFSETQ.